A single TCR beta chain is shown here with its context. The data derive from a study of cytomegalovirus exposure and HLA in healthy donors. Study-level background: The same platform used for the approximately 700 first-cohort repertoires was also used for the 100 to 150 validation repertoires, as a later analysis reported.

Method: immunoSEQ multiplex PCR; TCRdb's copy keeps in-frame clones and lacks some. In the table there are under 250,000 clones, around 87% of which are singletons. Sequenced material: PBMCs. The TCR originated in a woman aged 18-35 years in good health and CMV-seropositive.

Here the CDR3 DNA reads TGTGCCAGCATCCCTGCCACAGACGGCACAGATACGCAGTATTTT. Amino acids: CASIPATDGTDTQYF. The genes are TRBV28 and TRBJ2-3; D is unclear. Germline CDR1 MDHEN, CDR2 SYDVKM. V dropped 7 bases and J dropped 1 base, with 15 bases sitting between them. The CDR3 is 15 residues long.